The present TCR beta chain was sequenced within a study of Graves' ophthalmopathy and Graves' hyperthyroidism. Amplification of TCR beta CDR3 regions used RNA transcripts. HTBI primers served in a first-round RT-PCR, which a second-round multiplex PCR followed. TCRdb recomputed calls from the multiplex PCR reads with MiXCR, one row per CDR3 protein. The sample yields around 1,000,000 distinct CDR3 sequences, 36% seen once. Study findings and constraints: Most expanded clonotypes in thyroid above 0.001 frequency also showed up in blood.

Only newly diagnosed hyperthyroidism patients aged 18 to 65, with under 2 months' duration, were enrolled. Enrollment excluded any patients with other autoimmune diseases, uncontrolled infections, pregnancy or lactation. A diagnosis was made from clinical symptoms together with serum thyroxine, TRAb, thyroid ultrasound and orbital computed tomography. The V gene lost 9 bases and the J gene lost 2 bases, with 16 bases spanning the gap. Germline assignment: CDR1 SGHVS and CDR2 FNYEAQ. The CDR3 covers 14 residues. Regarding this clonotype: Antigen: not known.

The rearrangement joins TRBV7-6 to TRBJ2-5, with D perhaps being TRBD1 or TRBD2 (6 bases each). This TCR was sampled from an adult man with Graves' hyperthyroidism. What was sequenced was peripheral blood or thyroid tissue (not recorded which). The CDR3 region is CASSGQITQETQYF. CDR3 nucleotides: TGTGCCAGTAGCGGACAGATAACACAAGAGACCCAGTACTTC. Full variable domain (outside the CDR3, taken from reference TRBV7-6 and TRBJ2-5): GAGVSQSPRYKVTKRGQDVALRCDPISGHVSLYWYRQALGQGPEFLTYFNYEAQQDKSGLPNDRFSAERPEGSISTLTIQRTEQRDSAMYRCASSGQITQETQYFGPGTRLLVL.